A selection of T cell receptor beta chains follows, all from one sample in a study of regulatory T cells in long-lasting Graves disease. A single record per CDR3 protein comes from TCRdb applying MiXCR to the multiplex PCR reads. The table records 250,000 to 300,000 distinct CDR3 sequences, 20% to 25% of them present only once. The specimen was peripheral blood mononuclear cells (PBMCs), collected when the disease was refractory, from a patient treated with antithyroid drugs. These receptor sequences come from a female donor with Graves disease. Both conserved end residues are trimmed from each CDR3. Clone size appears in some rows only: once, few, many, or a class for an expanded clone.

size: NA
V: TRBV6-2/TRBV6-3
J: TRBJ2-2
CDR3: ASSYGTAPTGELF

size: NA
V: TRBV7-2
J: TRBJ2-2
CDR3: ASSLAAGGSGELF

size: many
V: TRBV12-3/TRBV12-4
J: TRBJ2-7
CDR3: ASSLGGGYEQY

size: NA
V: TRBV27
J: TRBJ2-7
CDR3: ASSTFTGTSGGAPYEQY

size: many
V: TRBV7-2
J: TRBJ1-5
CDR3: ASSLTGSNQPQH

size: NA
V: TRBV4-3
J: TRBJ2-1
CDR3: ASSQDGLASYNEQF

size: NA
V: TRBV4-1
J: TRBJ2-7
CDR3: ASSLTLANYEQY

size: many
V: TRBV9
J: TRBJ2-5
CDR3: ASSATGLETQY

size: NA
V: TRBV11-2
J: TRBJ2-2
CDR3: VSSFIAGVPPGELF

size: NA
V: TRBV4-3
J: TRBJ1-2
CDR3: ASSQANGDYGYT

size: many
V: TRBV28
J: TRBJ1-5
CDR3: ASSPGTGSQPQH

size: many
V: TRBV7-2
J: TRBJ2-7
CDR3: ASSFGSSGYYEQY

size: many
V: TRBV6-1
J: TRBJ2-7
CDR3: ASRGPMGLAGVLSYEQY

size: many
V: TRBV28
J: TRBJ1-4
CDR3: ASSKQGFNEKLF

size: few
V: TRBV27
J: TRBJ2-7
CDR3: ASSSGTSGRYGEQY

size: NA
V: TRBV7-9
J: TRBJ2-7
CDR3: ASSSAMGPYEQY

size: few
V: TRBV7-9
J: TRBJ1-4
CDR3: ASSLAGRELF

size: once
V: TRBV28
J: TRBJ1-2
CDR3: ASSRNRAATYGYT

size: NA
V: TRBV6-9
J: TRBJ1-1
CDR3: ASGYDSINTEAF

size: NA
V: TRBV2
J: TRBJ2-7
CDR3: ASSEGWDRAYNKQY

size: NA
V: TRBV11-2
J: TRBJ2-7
CDR3: VSNVTPGTEYEQY

size: few
V: TRBV5-1
J: TRBJ1-2
CDR3: ASSLGLEGDGYT

size: many
V: TRBV20-1
J: TRBJ2-5
CDR3: SAHRGGETQY

size: NA
V: TRBV4-3
J: TRBJ1-5
CDR3: ASSHRRGAQPQH

size: few
V: TRBV7-2
J: TRBJ1-2
CDR3: ASSSWAYSPYGYT

size: few
V: TRBV6-1
J: TRBJ1-2
CDR3: ASRTRADLARYT

size: NA
V: TRBV20-1
J: TRBJ2-2
CDR3: SARWPANTGELF

size: many
V: TRBV27
J: TRBJ1-2
CDR3: ASSLYRGTYGYT

size: NA
V: TRBV10-3
J: TRBJ1-2
CDR3: AISEKLSDNYGYT

size: few
V: TRBV4-3
J: TRBJ1-1
CDR3: ASSWTLGQEAF

size: many
V: TRBV28
J: TRBJ1-4
CDR3: ASSLEGTGREKLF